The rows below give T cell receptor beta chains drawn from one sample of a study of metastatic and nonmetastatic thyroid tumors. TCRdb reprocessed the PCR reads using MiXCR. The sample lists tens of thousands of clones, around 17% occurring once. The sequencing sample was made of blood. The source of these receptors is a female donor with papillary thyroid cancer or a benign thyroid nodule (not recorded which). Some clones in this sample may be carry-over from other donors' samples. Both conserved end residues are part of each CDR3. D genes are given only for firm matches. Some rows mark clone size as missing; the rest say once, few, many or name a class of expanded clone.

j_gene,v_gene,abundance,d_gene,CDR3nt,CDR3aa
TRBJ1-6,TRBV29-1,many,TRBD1,TGCAGCGTGCGACAGGGGGATTCACCCCTCCACTTT,CSVRQGDSPLHF
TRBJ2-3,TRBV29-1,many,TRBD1,TGCAGCGACGGACAGGGGGCAAGTGGAGATACGCAGTATTTT,CSDGQGASGDTQYF
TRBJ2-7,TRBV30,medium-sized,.,TGTGCCTGGAACCCCGGACACGACTACGAGCAGTACTTC,CAWNPGHDYEQYF
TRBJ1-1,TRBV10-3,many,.,TGTGCCATCACCGGGCCCGGGGAGAACACTGAAGCTTTCTTT,CAITGPGENTEAFF
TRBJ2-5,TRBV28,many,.,TGTGCCACCTGGGGGGATACCCAAGAGACCCAGTACTTC,CATWGDTQETQYF
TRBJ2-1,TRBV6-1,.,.,TGTGCCAGCAGTCCATCGAATGAGCAGTTCTTC,CASSPSNEQFF
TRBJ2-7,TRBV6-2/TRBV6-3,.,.,TGTGCCAGCACCAGGAGTGGGAGCAGCTACGAGCAGTACTTC,CASTRSGSSYEQYF
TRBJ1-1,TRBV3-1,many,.,TGTGCCAGCACCGGGTGGGGGATGGAAGCTTTCTTT,CASTGWGMEAFF
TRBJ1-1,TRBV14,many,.,TGTGCCAGCAGCCAGACTATGAACACTGAAGCTTTCTTT,CASSQTMNTEAFF
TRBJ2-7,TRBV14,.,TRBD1,TGTGCCAGCAGCCAAGATCCGGACAGGGAGGTGTACGAGCAGTACTTC,CASSQDPDREVYEQYF
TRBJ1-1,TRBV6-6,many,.,TGTGCCAGCAGTTACGGGCAACTTTTCACTGAAGCTTTCTTT,CASSYGQLFTEAFF
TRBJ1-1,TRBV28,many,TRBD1,TGTGCCAGCAGTTTCCCCCGGACAGGGCGGAGTTATATGAACACTGAAGCTTTCTTT,CASSFPRTGRSYMNTEAFF
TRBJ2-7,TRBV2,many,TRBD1,TGTGCCGCACTGCCGGGACAGGGAGACTACGAGCAGTACTTC,CAALPGQGDYEQYF
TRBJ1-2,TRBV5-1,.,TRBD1,TGCGCCAGCAGCTTGGCCTGGGGACAGGGGGTTTATGGCTACACCTTC,CASSLAWGQGVYGYTF
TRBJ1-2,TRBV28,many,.,TGTGCCAGCAGTCCTCTTACGGAGGATGGCTACACCTTC,CASSPLTEDGYTF
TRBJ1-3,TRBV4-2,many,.,TGTGCCAGCAGCCAAGGGGCAGGGAGTCAGTTCGGGAACACCATATATTTT,CASSQGAGSQFGNTIYF
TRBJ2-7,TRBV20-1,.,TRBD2,TGCAGTGCGTGGACTAGCGGGGCCTTTAAGTGGTCCTACGAGCAGTACTTC,CSAWTSGAFKWSYEQYF
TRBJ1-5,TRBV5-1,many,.,TGCGCCAGCAGCTTGGGAACAGGGAATCAGCCCCAGCATTTT,CASSLGTGNQPQHF
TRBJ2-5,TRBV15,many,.,TGTGCCACCAGCAGAGGTCGTGGGGAGACCCAGTACTTC,CATSRGRGETQYF
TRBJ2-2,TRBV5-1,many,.,TGCGCCAGCAGCGCAGCCTATGGGGGCACCGGGGAGCTGTTTTTT,CASSAAYGGTGELFF
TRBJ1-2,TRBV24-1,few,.,TGTGCCACCAGTGGAACGGGACAATTTTATGACGGCTACACCTTC,CATSGTGQFYDGYTF
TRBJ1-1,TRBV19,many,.,TGTGCCAGTAGCCCAACCTGGGGAGCTTTCTTT,CASSPTWGAFF
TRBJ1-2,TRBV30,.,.,TGTGCCTGGAGTGTAGGGGGGAGAAGGAACTATGGCTACACCTTC,CAWSVGGRRNYGYTF
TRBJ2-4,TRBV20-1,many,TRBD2,TGCAGTGCTAGAAGCGGGGGTGACATTCAGTACTTC,CSARSGGDIQYF
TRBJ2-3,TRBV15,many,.,TGTGCCACCAGCCGTCAGGTGGGCCTTGCGGGAAGCACAGATACGCAGTATTTT,CATSRQVGLAGSTDTQYF
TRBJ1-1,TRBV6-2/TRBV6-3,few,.,TGTGCCAGCAGTTACACCAGGTTGTTTGAAGCTTTCTTT,CASSYTRLFEAFF
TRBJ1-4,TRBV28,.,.,TGTGCCAGCAGTTTCGGCGGGAACAGGGAAAAACTGTTTTTT,CASSFGGNREKLFF
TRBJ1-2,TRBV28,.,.,TGTGCCAGCAGTAAGGGATTGTATGGCTACACCTTC,CASSKGLYGYTF
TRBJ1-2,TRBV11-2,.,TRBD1,TGTGCCAGCAGCTTAGATTTCAGGGGGTCAAACTATGGCTACACCTTC,CASSLDFRGSNYGYTF
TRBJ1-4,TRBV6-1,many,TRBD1,TGTGCCAGCAGTGAGCTACAGGGGGCCGGGAGTGAAAAACTGTTTTTT,CASSELQGAGSEKLFF
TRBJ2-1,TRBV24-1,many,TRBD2,TGTGCCACCAGTTCCAGGGTAGCGGGGGTCAACAATGAGCAGTTCTTC,CATSSRVAGVNNEQFF
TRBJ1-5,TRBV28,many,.,TGTGCCACGCTAAAGGGGATCGGCAATCAGCCCCAGCATTTT,CATLKGIGNQPQHF